This T cell receptor (beta chain) was identified during a study of blood T cell repertoires in COVID-19. Overall study context: The origin of the acute and convalescent COVID-19 samples was the United States, Italy and Spain. PBMCs, B-cell-depleted T cells, or T cells were the source of the cDNA or gDNA that made up the material.

V dropped 0 bases and J dropped 7 bases, with 7 bases sitting between them. The germline CDR1 and CDR2 sequences are SGHRS and YFSETQ. The CDR3 extends over 13 amino acids. As handled by the study authors: Quantification of nucleated cells was approximated via reference gene primer amplification. Measured with immunoSEQ multiplex PCR; TCRdb has only the in-frame clones, and not every one. D and trimming come from the DNA, and the V and J calls and clone size come from that table. Seen here are tens of thousands of clones, 65% to 85% observed once, and the top ten hold around 4.3%. This sequence originates from a woman in her sixties or seventies with acute or convalescent COVID-19. J is TRBJ2-2 and V is TRBV5-1; TRBD1 might be the D (5 bases). Sequencing used peripheral blood. The CDR3 nucleotides read TGCGCCAGCAGCTTGGAAGGGGTCGGGGAGCTGTTTTTT. Its translation: CASSLEGVGELFF.